The 8 T cell receptor beta chains reported below all come from one sample, sequenced in a study of response to subunit inactivated influenza vaccine. TCRdb reprocessed the RT-PCR reads with MiXCR, giving one entry per CDR3 protein. This sample has 650,000 to 800,000 distinct CDR3 sequences, with approximately 14% found just once. Sequenced material: PBMCs from blood, taken 14 to 15 days before vaccination. Receptor source: a man in his forties or fifties who received an inactivated influenza vaccine.

This chain connects TRBV11-2 to TRBJ2-7; TRBD2 agrees at 11 bases. The CDR3 sequence is 15 residues long. The germline V gene encodes CDR1 SGHAT and CDR2 FQNNGV. The V and J ends lost 5 bases and 4 bases, in that order; junction bases with no gene match: 7. Written as DNA, the CDR3 is TGTGCCAGCAGCCAGCTAGCGGGAGGAAAGTACGAGCAGTACTTC. Encoded protein: CASSQLAGGKYEQYF.

This clonotype was seen more than once but under ten times. This chain joins TRBV27 and TRBJ2-1; D remains unclear. Germline loops: CDR1 MNHEY, CDR2 SMNVEV (reference sequence). V dropped 5 bases and J dropped 8 bases, with 19 bases sitting between them. This CDR3 is 15 amino acids long. The CDR3 coding sequence is TGTGCCAGCAGTCCCGGACCAGGCTTCTTCGATGAGCAGTTCTTC. Translated, it gives CASSPGPGFFDEQFF.

The rearrangement joins TRBV15 to TRBJ1-1; 7 positions match TRBD1. The V and J ends lost 3 bases and 6 bases, in that order; junction bases with no gene match: 7. Germline CDR1 reads LNHNV; CDR2 reads YYDKDF (reference sequence). The CDR3 runs to 14 residues. The CDR3 DNA follows: TGTGCCACCAGCAGGTCCGGGACAGTTGCTGAAGCTTTCTTT. Translated: CATSRSGTVAEAFF.

The chain links TRBV2 to TRBJ1-1, with D tentatively TRBD1 (5 bases). With 7 bases removed from V and 1 base from J, the gap between germline ends came to 16 bases. The CDR3 loop spans 15 amino acids. In germline, CDR1 is SNHLY, CDR2 FYNNEI. The CDR3 coding sequence is TGTGCCAGCACGAAGAAAACAGGCTCGAACACTGAAGCTTTCTTT. It yields the protein CASTKKTGSNTEAFF.

This clonotype has more than one count but fewer than ten. The chain has TRBV11-2 and TRBJ2-3, with 12 positions matching TRBD2. V shed 0 bases and J 4 bases; nucleotides not matched to a gene: 8. Looked up from germline, CDR1 is SGHAT and CDR2 is FQNNGV. CDR3 length: 18 residues. CDR3 DNA: TGTGCCAGCAGCTTAGATTCGAGACTAGCGGGAGCCTCAGATACGCAGTATTTT. Translated, it gives CASSLDSRLAGASDTQYF.

V and J are TRBV5-5 and TRBJ2-6, with D possibly being TRBD1 (6 bases). The V end was cut by 1 base, the J end by 0 bases, with 11 bases between. The CDR3 extends over 17 amino acids. From germline, CDR1 is SGHKS and CDR2 YYEKEE (reference sequence). DNA for the CDR3: TGTGCCAGCAGCTTGTCGACAGGACCCTCTGGGGCCAACGTCCTGACTTTC. Translation gives CASSLSTGPSGANVLTF.

V usage is TRBV24-1 and J usage is TRBJ2-1; TRBD1 is a possible D gene (6 bases). CDR3 length: 16 amino acids. Trimming shortened V by 3 bases and J by 4 bases, and 15 bases separated the two germline ends. Germline V lookup: CDR1 KGHDR, CDR2 SFDVKD. CDR3 region: CATSDGHMTGYNEQFF. The CDR3 DNA follows: TGTGCCACCAGTGATGGCCACATGACAGGATACAATGAGCAGTTCTTC.

The sample holds many counts of this clonotype. CDR3 amino acids: CASSPGTSSNEQFF. The CDR3 DNA is TGTGCCAGCAGCCCAGGGACTAGCAGCAATGAGCAGTTCTTC. V gene TRBV7-2 combines with J gene TRBJ2-1, with TRBD2 matching over 9 bases. The CDR3 contains 14 residues. Germline values: CDR1 SGHTA, CDR2 FQGNSA. V was pared by 5 bases and J by 6 bases, with 5 bases of the junction left unmatched.